This entry lists 5 T cell receptor beta chains sequenced from one sample in a study of blood T cells in healthy people across ages. A J-beta primer mix and a sample-barcoded 5' primer were used in a second PCR of roughly 6 to 11 cycles. TCRdb re-called the 5' RACE reads through MiXCR, storing one row per CDR3 protein. This table has some 1.4 million distinct CDR3 sequences, roughly 40% appearing once. Source material: blood. These receptors were taken from a woman between 18 and 29 years old in good health.

This chain links TRBV14 with TRBJ2-1; a weak D match, TRBD2 (6 bases). V was trimmed by 1 base and J by 8 bases, leaving 12 bases between them. This CDR3 comprises 14 residues. Germline CDR1 reads SGHDN; CDR2 reads FVKESK. CDR3 sequence: CASSQGRGRDEQFF. The CDR3 DNA follows: TGTGCCAGCAGCCAAGGGCGGGGCCGCGATGAGCAGTTCTTC.

This sequence joins TRBV25-1 and TRBJ2-5; D may be TRBD1 (5 bases). CDR3 length: 15 amino acids. Trimming left V 4 bases short and J 3 bases short, with 15 bases between. Germline V gene data show CDR1 as MGHDK and CDR2 as SYGVNS. The CDR3 bases are TGTGCCAGCAGTGCAGGGCGAACCCCTAAAGAGACCCAGTACTTC. As protein: CASSAGRTPKETQYF.

J is TRBJ2-6 and V is TRBV7-9, with TRBD1 identical over 7 bases. CDR3 length: 19 amino acids. The J segment lost 2 bases and the V segment lost 4 bases, leaving 14 bases of the junction unmatched. Germline loops: CDR1 SEHNR, CDR2 FQNEAQ (reference sequence). Here the CDR3 reads CASSSTDRAKVAGANVLTF. CDR3 nucleotide sequence: TGTGCCAGCAGCTCAACAGACAGGGCAAAGGTCGCTGGGGCCAACGTCCTGACTTTC.

Here the CDR3 DNA reads TGCAGTGCTAGAGATCCTTGGGGGTTTGGGGAGACCCAGTACTTC. It is translated as CSARDPWGFGETQYF. This chain joins TRBV20-1 and TRBJ2-5; D is possibly TRBD1 or TRBD2 (5 bases each). CDR1 is DFQATT and CDR2 is SNEGSKA in the germline V gene (reference sequence). Trimming cost V 0 bases and J 5 bases, with 16 bases left between them. CDR3 size: 15 residues.

This clonotype was counted once. The chain joins TRBV6-5 to TRBJ2-7; TRBD1 aligns across 9 bases. The CDR3 covers 17 residues. With 0 bases clipped from V and 4 bases from J, the junction kept 10 bases outside the gene matches. The germline CDR1 and CDR2 sequences are MNHEY and SVGAGI. The CDR3 DNA is TGTGCCAGCAGTTACTCTCTAACCGGGACAGGGTCTTACGAGCAGTACTTC. Amino acids: CASSYSLTGTGSYEQYF.